This T cell receptor (beta chain) is drawn from a study of blood T cell repertoires in COVID-19 (dated by TCRdb to about 2020). About the study as a whole: The collaborator samples originated in the United States, Italy and Spain and spanned the acute and convalescent phases of COVID-19. The dataset comprised deeply sampled blood TCRbeta repertoires from subjects exposed to, actively infected with, or recovered from COVID-19. Where available, HLA class I and class II types were obtained from metadata supplied by the sample provider rather than from assay-based typing. The sample metadata nearly always contained a de-identified subject ID, COVID-19 status, age in years and sex. The samples were drawn from the first 160 participants of the ongoing ImmuneRACE study and from some 1,300 subjects provided by 6 global collaborators. The repertoires were released in a freely available public database intended as a resource for research on the immune response to SARS-CoV-2. The prospective study material was composed of cDNA or gDNA derived from T cells, B-cell-depleted T cells, or PBMCs.

Overall results and qualifications from the work: How much clinical and demographic metadata was included differed by source and by participant, and the metadata was provided uncurated.

TCRbeta CDR3 regions were amplified from genomic DNA using the immunoSEQ Assay, a bias-controlled multiplex PCR. The source study handled its data this way. The number of nucleated cells in each sample was estimated by amplification of reference gene primers within the assay. To quantify the absolute abundance of each unique TCRbeta CDR3 rearrangement, sequence reads were collapsed and filtered. For each sample, productive Simpson clonality was calculated by taking the square root of Simpson's diversity index across productive rearrangements. Entries here come from immuneACCESS through TCRdb and include only in-frame sequences with V and J called. Some clones fail to appear in such tables; in the studies checked, an unresolved V gene covers under half of the shortfall, and the cause of the remainder is unknown. The D gene and trimming were derived from the DNA, and the V and J assignments and clone size from that table. A total of over 200,000 clones appear in this sample, around 90% of them only once. The leading ten clones occupy roughly 3.7% of the sample.

As concerns this clone: What antigen it recognizes has not been identified. Within one base of it there is no much larger clone, and no base qualities were kept.

Participants in the prospective study were enrolled through a virtual design, were aged about 18 to 89 years, and lived in about two dozen United States geographic areas. In the prospective study, participants were assigned to cohorts based on the clinical history participants reported in a screening survey and a study questionnaire. Exposed participants had been in contact with someone with a PCR-confirmed or clinician-diagnosed COVID-19 case within 2 weeks of study entry. In the prospective study, mobile phlebotomists collected whole blood, serum and a nasopharyngeal or oropharyngeal swab from each participant. Participants in the prospective study had the option to provide additional blood draws and questionnaires over an approximately 2-month period. Prospective study blood samples were shipped either frozen or at room temperature before DNA extraction. The V end loses 1 base and the J end loses 6 bases, and a stretch of 15 bases separates them. Its CDR3 holds 16 amino acids, cysteine through phenylalanine. Left in the record is the CDR3 DNA by itself, 48 bases read in frame from the first base. CDR1 and CDR2 are read off the germline V gene (reference sequence) as SEHNR and FQNEAQ.

The TCR sequence derives from a woman in her twenties or thirties who had been exposed to COVID-19. The sequencing sample was made of PBMCs or T cells enriched from blood (not recorded which). The V and J segments used are TRBV7-9 and TRBJ1-4; the D segment could be TRBD1, given 6 matching bases. CDR3 region: CASSLGKQGADEKLFF. The DNA is TGTGCCAGCAGCTTAGGGAAACAGGGCGCAGATGAAAAACTGTTTTTT.